This T cell receptor (beta chain) was profiled in a study of technical replicates of blood from a handful of donors. Germline V gene data show CDR1 as SGHVS and CDR2 as FQNEAQ. Trimming shortened V by 0 bases and J by 8 bases, and 10 bases separated the two germline ends. The CDR3 is 13 amino acids. Assay used: immunoSEQ multiplex PCR; TCRdb lists only in-frame clones, some missing. Of just over 60,000 clones detected, around 87% appear once; the ten largest clones hold around 5.2%. Source material: PBMCs. The source is a human donor in good health. Some clones in this sample may be carry-over from other donors' samples. This chain links TRBV7-8 with TRBJ1-1, with D maybe TRBD1 (6 bases). CDR3 loop: CASSLAGGREAFF. In nucleotides, the CDR3 is TGTGCCAGCAGCTTAGCAGGGGGTCGGGAAGCTTTCTTT.